The TCR beta chain described here comes from a study of T cells in Graves' hyperthyroidism and ophthalmopathy. TCR beta CDR3 regions were amplified from RNA. The study used the HTBI primer set for a first-round RT-PCR of the TCR CDR3. TCRdb analysed the multiplex PCR reads with MiXCR anew, one entry per CDR3 protein. This sample has hundreds of thousands of distinct CDR3 sequences, with about 38% found just once. Germline CDR1 and CDR2: MNHEY and SVGAGI. The CDR3 covers 14 residues. Trimming stripped 0 bases from V and 5 bases from J, with 10 bases between. The V call is TRBV6-5, the J call TRBJ1-1; possible D gene TRBD1, 5 bases. This clonotype was sampled from a man between 18 and 29 years old with Graves' hyperthyroidism. The sequenced sample was blood. This CDR3 reads CASSYSGAQTEAFF. The CDR3 DNA is TGTGCCAGCAGTTACTCAGGGGCCCAAACTGAAGCTTTCTTT.